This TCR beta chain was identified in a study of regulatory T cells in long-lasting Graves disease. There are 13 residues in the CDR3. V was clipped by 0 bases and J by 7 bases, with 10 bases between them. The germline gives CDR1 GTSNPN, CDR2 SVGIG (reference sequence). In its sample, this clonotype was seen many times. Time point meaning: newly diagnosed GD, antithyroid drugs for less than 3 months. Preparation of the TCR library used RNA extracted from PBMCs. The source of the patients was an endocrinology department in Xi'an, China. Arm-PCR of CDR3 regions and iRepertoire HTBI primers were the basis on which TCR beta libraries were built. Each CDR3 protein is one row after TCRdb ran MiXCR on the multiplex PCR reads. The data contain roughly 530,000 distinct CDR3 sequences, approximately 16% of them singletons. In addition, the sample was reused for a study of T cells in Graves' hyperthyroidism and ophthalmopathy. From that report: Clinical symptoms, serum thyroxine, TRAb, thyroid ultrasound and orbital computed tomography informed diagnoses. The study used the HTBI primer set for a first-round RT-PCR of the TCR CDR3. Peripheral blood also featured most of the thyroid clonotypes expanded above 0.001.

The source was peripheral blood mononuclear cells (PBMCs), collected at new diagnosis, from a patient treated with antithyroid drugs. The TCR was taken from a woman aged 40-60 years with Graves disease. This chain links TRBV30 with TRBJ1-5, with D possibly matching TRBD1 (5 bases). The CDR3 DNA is TGTGCCTGGAGTGTTGGGGCACGGCAGCCCCAGCATTTT. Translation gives CAWSVGARQPQHF. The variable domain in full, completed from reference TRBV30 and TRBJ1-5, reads SQTIHQWPATLVQPVGSPLSLECTVEGTSNPNLYWYRQAAGRGLQLLFYSVGIGQISSEVPQNLSASRPQDRQFILSSKKLLLSDSGFYLCAWSVGARQPQHFGDGTRLSIL.